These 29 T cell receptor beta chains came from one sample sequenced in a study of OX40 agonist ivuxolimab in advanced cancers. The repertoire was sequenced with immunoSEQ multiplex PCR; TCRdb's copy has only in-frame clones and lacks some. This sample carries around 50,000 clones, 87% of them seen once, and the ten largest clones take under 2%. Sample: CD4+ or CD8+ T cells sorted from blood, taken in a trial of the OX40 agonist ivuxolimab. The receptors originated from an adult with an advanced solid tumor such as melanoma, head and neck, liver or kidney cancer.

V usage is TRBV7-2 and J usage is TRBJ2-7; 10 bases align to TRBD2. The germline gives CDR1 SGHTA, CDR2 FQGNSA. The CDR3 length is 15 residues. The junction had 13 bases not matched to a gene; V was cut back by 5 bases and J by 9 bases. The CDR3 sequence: CASSRWVAGGRRQYF. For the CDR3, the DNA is TGTGCCAGCAGCCGGTGGGTAGCGGGAGGTCGACGGCAGTACTTC.

The CDR3 protein is CASSGGGYGYTF. The CDR3 DNA reads TGTGCCAGCAGTGGAGGGGGCTATGGCTACACCTTC. The rearrangement joins TRBV6-5 to TRBJ1-2, with D perhaps TRBD1 (6 bases). The CDR3 spans 12 residues. Trimming left V 5 bases short and J 4 bases short, with 8 bases between. Germline CDR1 MNHEY, CDR2 SVGAGI.

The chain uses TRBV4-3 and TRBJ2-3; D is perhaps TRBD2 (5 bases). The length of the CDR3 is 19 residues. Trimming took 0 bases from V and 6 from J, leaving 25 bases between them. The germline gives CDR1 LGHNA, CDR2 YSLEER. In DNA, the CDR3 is TGCGCCAGCAGCCAAGAGACGGCTGCTAGCCGGTCGAGGAGTGATACGCAGTATTTT. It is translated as CASSQETAASRSRSDTQYF.

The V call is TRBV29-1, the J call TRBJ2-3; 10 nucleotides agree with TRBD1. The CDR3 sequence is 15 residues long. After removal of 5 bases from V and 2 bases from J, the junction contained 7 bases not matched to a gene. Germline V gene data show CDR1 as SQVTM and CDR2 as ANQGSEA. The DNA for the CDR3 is TGCAGCGTTCGACAGGGGGCAACCAACACAGATACGCAGTATTTT. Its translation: CSVRQGATNTDTQYF.

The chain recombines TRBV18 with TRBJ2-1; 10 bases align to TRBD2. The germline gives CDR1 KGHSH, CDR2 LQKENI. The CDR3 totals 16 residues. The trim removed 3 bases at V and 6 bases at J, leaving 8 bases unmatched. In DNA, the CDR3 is TGTGCCAGCTCACCGAGCCGAGCGGGAGGGTTCAATGAGCAGTTCTTC. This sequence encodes CASSPSRAGGFNEQFF.

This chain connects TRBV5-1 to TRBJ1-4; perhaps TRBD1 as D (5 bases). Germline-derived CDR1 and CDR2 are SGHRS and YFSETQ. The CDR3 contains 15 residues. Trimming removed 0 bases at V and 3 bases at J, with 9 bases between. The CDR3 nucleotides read TGCGCCAGCAGCTTGGCAGGGTGGGCTAATGAAAAACTGTTTTTT. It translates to CASSLAGWANEKLFF.

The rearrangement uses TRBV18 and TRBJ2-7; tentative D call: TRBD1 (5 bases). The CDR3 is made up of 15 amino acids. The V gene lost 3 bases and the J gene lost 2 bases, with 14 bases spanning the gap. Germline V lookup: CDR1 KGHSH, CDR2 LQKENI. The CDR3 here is CASSPRQSPTYEQYF. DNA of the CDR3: TGTGCCAGCTCACCGAGACAGTCACCAACCTACGAGCAGTACTTC.

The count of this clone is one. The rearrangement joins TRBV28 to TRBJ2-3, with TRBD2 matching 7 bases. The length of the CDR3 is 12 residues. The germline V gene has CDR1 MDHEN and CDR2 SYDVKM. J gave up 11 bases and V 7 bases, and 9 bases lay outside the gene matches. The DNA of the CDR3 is TGTGCCAGCACCCTTGGGCGGGGGAGGCAGTATTTT. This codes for CASTLGRGRQYF.

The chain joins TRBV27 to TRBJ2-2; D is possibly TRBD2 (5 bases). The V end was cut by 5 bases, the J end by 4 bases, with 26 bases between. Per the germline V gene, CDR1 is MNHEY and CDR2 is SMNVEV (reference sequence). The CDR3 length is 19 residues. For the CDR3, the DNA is TGTGCCAGCAGTCAAAATTGGAGTCCGAGTTCCGCGGGCACCGGGGAGCTGTTTTTT. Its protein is CASSQNWSPSSAGTGELFF.

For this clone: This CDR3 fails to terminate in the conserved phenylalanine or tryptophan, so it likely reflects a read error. The CDR3 spells CASSSKDWAYEQYL. The CDR3 DNA is TGTGCCAGCAGCTCCAAGGACTGGGCCTACGAGCAGTACCTC. The V call is TRBV7-9, the J call TRBJ2-7, with D possibly being TRBD2 (5 bases). The germline gives CDR1 SEHNR, CDR2 FQNEAQ (reference sequence). Trimming pared 4 bases from V and 2 bases from J, leaving 12 bases between. This CDR3 spans 14 amino acids.

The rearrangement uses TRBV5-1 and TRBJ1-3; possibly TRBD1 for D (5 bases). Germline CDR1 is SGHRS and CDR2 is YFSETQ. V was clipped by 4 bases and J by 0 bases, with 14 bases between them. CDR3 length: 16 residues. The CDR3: CASSLSGTDSGNTIYF. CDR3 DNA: TGCGCCAGCAGCCTTTCGGGGACTGACTCTGGAAACACCATATATTTT.

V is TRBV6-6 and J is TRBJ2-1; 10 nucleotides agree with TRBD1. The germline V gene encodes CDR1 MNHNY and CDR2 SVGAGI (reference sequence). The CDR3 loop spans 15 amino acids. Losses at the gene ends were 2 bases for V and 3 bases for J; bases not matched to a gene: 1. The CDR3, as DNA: TGTGCCAGCAGTTACGGGACAGGGGTCTACAATGAGCAGTTCTTC. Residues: CASSYGTGVYNEQFF.

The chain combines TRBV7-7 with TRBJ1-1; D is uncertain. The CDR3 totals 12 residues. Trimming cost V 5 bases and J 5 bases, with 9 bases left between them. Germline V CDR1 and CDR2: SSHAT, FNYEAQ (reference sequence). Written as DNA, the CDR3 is TGTGCCAGCAGCCCCCTCAGAACTGAAGCTTTCTTT. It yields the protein CASSPLRTEAFF.

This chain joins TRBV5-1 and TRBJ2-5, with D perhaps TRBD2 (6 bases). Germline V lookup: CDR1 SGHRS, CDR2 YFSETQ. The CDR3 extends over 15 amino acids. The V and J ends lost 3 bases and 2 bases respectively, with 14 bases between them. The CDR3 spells CASSSEGDWQETQYF. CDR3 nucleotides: TGCGCCAGCAGCTCCGAAGGGGACTGGCAAGAGACCCAGTACTTC.

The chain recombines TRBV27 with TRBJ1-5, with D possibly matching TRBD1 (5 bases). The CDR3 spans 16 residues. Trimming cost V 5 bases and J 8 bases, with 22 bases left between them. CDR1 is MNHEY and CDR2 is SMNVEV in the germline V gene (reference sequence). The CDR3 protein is CASSPRVEDSAKPQHF. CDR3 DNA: TGTGCCAGCAGTCCCAGGGTAGAGGATTCAGCAAAGCCCCAGCATTTT.

The CDR3 DNA is TGTGCCAGCAGTTGGTCCGAGGGACAAAACTCCTACGAGCAGTACTTC. Translating gives CASSWSEGQNSYEQYF. The chain recombines TRBV6-5 with TRBJ2-7; D is possibly TRBD1 (6 bases). The V and J ends lost 4 bases and 0 bases respectively, with 16 bases between them. CDR3 length: 16 residues. The germline V gene encodes CDR1 MNHEY and CDR2 SVGAGI.

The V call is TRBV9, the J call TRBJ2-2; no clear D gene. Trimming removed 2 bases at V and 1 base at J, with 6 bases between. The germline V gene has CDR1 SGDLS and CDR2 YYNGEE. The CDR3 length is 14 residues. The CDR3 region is CASSVDQNTGELFF. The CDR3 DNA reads TGTGCCAGCAGCGTTGACCAGAACACCGGGGAGCTGTTTTTT.

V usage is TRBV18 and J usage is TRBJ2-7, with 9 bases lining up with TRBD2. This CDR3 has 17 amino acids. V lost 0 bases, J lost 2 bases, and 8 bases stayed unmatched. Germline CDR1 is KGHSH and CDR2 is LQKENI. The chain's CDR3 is CASSPPVKAGGTYEQYF. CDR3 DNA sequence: TGTGCCAGCTCACCACCCGTTAAAGCGGGAGGAACCTACGAGCAGTACTTC.

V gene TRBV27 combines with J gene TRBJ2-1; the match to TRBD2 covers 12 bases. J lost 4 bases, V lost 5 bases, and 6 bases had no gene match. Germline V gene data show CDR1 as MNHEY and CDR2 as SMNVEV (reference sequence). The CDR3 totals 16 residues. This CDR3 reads CASSKSLAGGYNEQFF. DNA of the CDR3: TGTGCCAGCAGTAAATCCCTAGCGGGAGGGTACAATGAGCAGTTCTTC.

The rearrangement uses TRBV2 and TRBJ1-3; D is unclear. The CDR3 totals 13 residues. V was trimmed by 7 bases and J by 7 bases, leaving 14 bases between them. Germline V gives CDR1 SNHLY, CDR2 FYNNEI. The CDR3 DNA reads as TGTGCCAGCACCACGACCCTCCGGAACACCATATATTTT. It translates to CASTTTLRNTIYF.

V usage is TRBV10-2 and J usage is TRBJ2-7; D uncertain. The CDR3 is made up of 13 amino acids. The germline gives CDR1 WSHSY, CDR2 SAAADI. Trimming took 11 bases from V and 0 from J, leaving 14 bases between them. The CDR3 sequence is CAFRTDDSYEQYF. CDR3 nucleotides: TGCGCCTTTCGGACGGACGACTCCTACGAGCAGTACTTC.

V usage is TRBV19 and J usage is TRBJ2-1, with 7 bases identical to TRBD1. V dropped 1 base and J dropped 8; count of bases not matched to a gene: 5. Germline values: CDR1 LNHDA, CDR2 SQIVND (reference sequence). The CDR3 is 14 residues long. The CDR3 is CASSIGQGSDEQFF. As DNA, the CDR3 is TGTGCCAGTAGTATAGGACAGGGTTCCGATGAGCAGTTCTTC.

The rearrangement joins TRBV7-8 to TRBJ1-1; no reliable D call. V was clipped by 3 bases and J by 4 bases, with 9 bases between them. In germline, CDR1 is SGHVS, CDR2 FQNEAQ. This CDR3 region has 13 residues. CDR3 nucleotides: TGTGCCAGCAGCTTCCGGCAGAGCACTGAAGCTTTCTTT. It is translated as CASSFRQSTEAFF.

CDR3 region: CASSIPRQSNTEAFF. In DNA form, the CDR3 reads TGTGCCAGTAGTATCCCACGACAGTCGAACACTGAAGCTTTCTTT. This rearrangement joins TRBV19 to TRBJ1-1, with D possibly matching TRBD1 (5 bases). V was trimmed by 3 bases and J by 1 base, leaving 12 bases between them. Per germline, CDR1 LNHDA and CDR2 SQIVND (reference sequence). The CDR3 is 15 residues long. The entire variable domain, with the rest obtained from reference TRBV19 and TRBJ1-1, is as follows: DGGITQSPKYLFRKEGQNVTLSCEQNLNHDAMYWYRQDPGQGLRLIYYSQIVNDFQKGDIAEGYSVSREKKESFPLTVTSAQKNPTAFYLCASSIPRQSNTEAFFGQGTRLTVV.

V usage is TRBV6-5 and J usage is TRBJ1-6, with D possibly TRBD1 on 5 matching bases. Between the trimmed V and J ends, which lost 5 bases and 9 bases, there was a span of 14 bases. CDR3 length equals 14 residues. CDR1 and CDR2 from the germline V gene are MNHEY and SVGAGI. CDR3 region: CASSEYGASSPLHF. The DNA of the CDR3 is TGTGCCAGCAGTGAGTATGGGGCGAGTTCACCCCTCCACTTT.

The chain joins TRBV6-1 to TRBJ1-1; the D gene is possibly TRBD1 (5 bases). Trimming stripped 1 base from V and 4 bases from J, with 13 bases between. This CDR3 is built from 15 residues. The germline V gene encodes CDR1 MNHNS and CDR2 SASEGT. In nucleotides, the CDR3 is TGTGCCAGCAGTGAAGTGCCGGGGGGGGTCACTGAAGCTTTCTTT. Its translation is CASSEVPGGVTEAFF.

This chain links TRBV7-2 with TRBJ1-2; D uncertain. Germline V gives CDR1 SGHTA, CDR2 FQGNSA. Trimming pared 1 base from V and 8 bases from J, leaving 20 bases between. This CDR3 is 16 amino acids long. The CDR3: CASSLVPASDSRGYTF. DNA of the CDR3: TGTGCCAGCAGCTTAGTACCGGCCTCAGATTCTCGAGGCTACACCTTC.

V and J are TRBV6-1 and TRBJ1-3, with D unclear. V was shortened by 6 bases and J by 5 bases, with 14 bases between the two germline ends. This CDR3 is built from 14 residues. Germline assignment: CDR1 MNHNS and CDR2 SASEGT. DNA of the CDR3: TGTGCCAGCAGGTTAGCGTTTGCTAGAAACACCATATATTTT. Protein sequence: CASRLAFARNTIYF.

CDR3 loop: CASSLALGTRGYGYTF. The CDR3 DNA is TGTGCCAGCAGCTTAGCGCTGGGGACTCGCGGCTATGGCTACACCTTC. The chain uses TRBV7-9 and TRBJ1-2; TRBD1 might be the D (5 bases). Germline CDR1 SEHNR, CDR2 FQNEAQ (reference sequence). CDR3 length: 16 residues. With 0 bases removed from V and 4 bases from J, the gap between germline ends came to 15 bases.